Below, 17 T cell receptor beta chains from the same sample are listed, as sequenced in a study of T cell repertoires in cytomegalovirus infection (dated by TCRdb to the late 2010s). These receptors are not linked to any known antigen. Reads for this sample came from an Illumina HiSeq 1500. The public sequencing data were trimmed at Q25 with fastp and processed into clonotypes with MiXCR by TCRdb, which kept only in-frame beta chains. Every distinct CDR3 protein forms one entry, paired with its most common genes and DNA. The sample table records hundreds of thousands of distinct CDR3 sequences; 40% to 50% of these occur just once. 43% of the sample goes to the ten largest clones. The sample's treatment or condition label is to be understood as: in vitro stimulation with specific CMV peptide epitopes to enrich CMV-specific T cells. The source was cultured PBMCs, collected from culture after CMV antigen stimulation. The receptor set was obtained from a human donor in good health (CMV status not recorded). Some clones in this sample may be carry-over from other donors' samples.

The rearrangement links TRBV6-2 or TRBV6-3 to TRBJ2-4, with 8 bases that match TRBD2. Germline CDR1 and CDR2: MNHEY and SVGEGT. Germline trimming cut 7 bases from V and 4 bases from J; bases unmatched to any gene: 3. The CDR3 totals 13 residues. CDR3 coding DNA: TGTGCCAGCACGCTAGCGGGTAAAAACATTCAGTACTTC. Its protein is CASTLAGKNIQYF.

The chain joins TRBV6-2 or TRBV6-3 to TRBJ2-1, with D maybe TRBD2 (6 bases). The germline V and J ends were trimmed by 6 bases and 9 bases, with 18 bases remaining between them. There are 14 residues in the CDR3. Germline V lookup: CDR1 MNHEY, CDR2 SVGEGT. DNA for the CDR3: TGTGCCAGCAGCTTCCTCCGGCTGGGGGGTGAGCAGTTCTTC. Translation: CASSFLRLGGEQFF.

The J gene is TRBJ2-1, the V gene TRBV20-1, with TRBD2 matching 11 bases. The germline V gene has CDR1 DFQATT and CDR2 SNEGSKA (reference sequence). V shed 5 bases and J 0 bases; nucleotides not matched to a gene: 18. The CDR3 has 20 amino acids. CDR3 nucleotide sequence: TGCAGTGCTCAAAACCTTCATAGCGGGGGGGATATATTCTCCTACAATGAGCAGTTCTTC. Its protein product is CSAQNLHSGGDIFSYNEQFF.

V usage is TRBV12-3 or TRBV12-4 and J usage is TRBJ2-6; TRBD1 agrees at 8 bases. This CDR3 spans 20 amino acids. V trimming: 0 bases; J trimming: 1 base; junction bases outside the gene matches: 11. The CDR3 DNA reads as TGTGCCAGCAGTTTAGCGACATTGCGGACAGGGAGGTCTGGGGCCAACGTCCTGACTTTC. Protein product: CASSLATLRTGRSGANVLTF.

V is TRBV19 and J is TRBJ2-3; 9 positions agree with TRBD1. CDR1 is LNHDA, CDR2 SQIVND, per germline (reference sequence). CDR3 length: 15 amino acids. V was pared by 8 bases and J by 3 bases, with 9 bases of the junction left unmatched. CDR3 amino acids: CASPPPGQGTDTQYF. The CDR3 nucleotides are TGTGCCAGTCCCCCACCGGGACAGGGAACAGATACGCAGTATTTT.

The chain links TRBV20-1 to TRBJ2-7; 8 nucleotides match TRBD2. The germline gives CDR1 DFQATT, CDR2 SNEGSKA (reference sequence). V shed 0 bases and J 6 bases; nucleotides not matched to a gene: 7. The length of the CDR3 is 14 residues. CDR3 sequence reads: CSARDYGTRTEQYF. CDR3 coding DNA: TGCAGTGCTAGAGATTATGGGACTAGGACCGAGCAGTACTTC.

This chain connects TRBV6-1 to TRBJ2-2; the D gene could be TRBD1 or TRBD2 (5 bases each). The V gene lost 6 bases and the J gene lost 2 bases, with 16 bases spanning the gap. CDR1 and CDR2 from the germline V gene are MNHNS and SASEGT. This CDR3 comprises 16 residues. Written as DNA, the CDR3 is TGTGCCAGCAGACTACCCTCGGGGCCTAACACCGGGGAGCTGTTTTTT. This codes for CASRLPSGPNTGELFF.

The CDR3 DNA sequence: TGTGCCAGCAGTGATGTGGGAGCGGGAGCGGGATACAATGAGCAGTTCTTC. As protein: CASSDVGAGAGYNEQFF. The chain uses TRBV2 and TRBJ2-1, with 8 bases fitting TRBD2. The CDR3 extends over 17 amino acids. Germline V CDR1 and CDR2: SNHLY, FYNNEI. J was trimmed by 4 bases and V by 3 bases; bases with no gene match: 11.

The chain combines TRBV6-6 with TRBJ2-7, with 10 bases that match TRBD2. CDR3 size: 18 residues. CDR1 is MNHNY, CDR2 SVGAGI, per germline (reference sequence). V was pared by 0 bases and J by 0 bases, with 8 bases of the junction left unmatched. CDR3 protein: CASSYSRGLAGVSYEQYF. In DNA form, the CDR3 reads TGTGCCAGCAGTTACTCCCGTGGCCTAGCGGGGGTCTCCTACGAGCAGTACTTC.

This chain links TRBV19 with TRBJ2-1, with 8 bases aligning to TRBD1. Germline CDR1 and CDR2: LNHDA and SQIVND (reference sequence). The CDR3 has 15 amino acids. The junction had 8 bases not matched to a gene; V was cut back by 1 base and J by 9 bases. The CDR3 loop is CASSIGRGHVGEQFF. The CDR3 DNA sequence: TGTGCCAGTAGTATAGGCAGGGGGCACGTGGGTGAGCAGTTCTTC.

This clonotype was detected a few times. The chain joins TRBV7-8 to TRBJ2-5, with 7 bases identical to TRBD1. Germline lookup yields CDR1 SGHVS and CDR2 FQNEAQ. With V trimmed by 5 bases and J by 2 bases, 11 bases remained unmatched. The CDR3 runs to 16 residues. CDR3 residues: CASSPGRGQLQETQYF. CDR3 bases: TGTGCCAGCAGCCCAGGTCGGGGACAGTTACAAGAGACCCAGTACTTC.

The CDR3 coding sequence is TGTGCCAGCAGTGAACTAGGACTGCAAGAGACCCAGTACTTC. This codes for CASSELGLQETQYF. The genes are TRBV25-1 and TRBJ2-5, with D maybe TRBD2 (5 bases). The CDR3 length is 14 residues. Trimming left V 2 bases short and J 2 bases short, with 9 bases between. The germline CDR1 and CDR2 sequences are MGHDK and SYGVNS.

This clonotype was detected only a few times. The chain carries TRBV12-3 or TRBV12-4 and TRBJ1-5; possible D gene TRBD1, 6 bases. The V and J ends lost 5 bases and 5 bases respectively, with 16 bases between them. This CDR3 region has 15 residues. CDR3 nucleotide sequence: TGTGCCAGCAGTATTACCGGGACATCTGATCAGCCCCAGCATTTT. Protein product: CASSITGTSDQPQHF.

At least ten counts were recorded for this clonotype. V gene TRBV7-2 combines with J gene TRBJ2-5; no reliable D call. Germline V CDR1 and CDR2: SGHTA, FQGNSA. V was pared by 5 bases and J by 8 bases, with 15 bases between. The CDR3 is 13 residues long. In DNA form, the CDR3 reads TGTGCCAGCAGCCCCCGACTCCATCCAACCCAGTACTTC. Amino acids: CASSPRLHPTQYF.

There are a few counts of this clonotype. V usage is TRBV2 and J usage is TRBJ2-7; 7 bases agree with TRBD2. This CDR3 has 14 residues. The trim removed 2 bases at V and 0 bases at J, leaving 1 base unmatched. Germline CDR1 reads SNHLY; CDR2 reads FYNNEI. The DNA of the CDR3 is TGTGCCAGCAGTGAACAGCGGGACTCCTACGAGCAGTACTTC. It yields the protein CASSEQRDSYEQYF.

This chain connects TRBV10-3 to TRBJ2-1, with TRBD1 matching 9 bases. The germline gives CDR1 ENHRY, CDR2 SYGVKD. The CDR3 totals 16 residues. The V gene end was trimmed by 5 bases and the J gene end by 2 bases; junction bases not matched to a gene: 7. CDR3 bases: TGTGCCATCAGTCCACCGGACAGGGGCGCCTACAATGAGCAGTTCTTC. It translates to CAISPPDRGAYNEQFF.

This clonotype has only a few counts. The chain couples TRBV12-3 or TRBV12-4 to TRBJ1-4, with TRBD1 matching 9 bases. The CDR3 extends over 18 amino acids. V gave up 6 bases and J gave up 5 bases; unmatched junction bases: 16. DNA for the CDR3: TGTGCCAGCAGCCCCAACATCGGGACAGGGAGTATGAATGAAAAACTGTTTTTT. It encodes CASSPNIGTGSMNEKLFF.